This T cell receptor (beta chain) was sequenced in a study of blood T cell repertoires in COVID-19. Study background: Samples came from the United States, Italy and Spain, spanning acute and convalescent COVID-19. Sources were T cells, B-cell-depleted T cells, or PBMCs; the material itself was cDNA or gDNA.

The ends were cut back, 6 bases at V and 7 bases at J, with 19 bases in the middle. The CDR3 is 15 residues long. Germline V gene sequence: CDR1 MNHEY, CDR2 SMNVEV (reference sequence). Generated by immunoSEQ multiplex PCR, the TCRdb table keeps only in-frame clones and is missing some. The sample contains hundreds of thousands of clones, around 83% of which appear only once. This clone was picked up one time. This sequence was found in a man between 40 and 49 years old who had been exposed to COVID-19. V and J are TRBV27 and TRBJ1-5; D gene ambiguous. Sequences were obtained from PBMCs or T cells enriched from blood (not recorded which). CDR3 coding DNA: TGTGCCAGCAGCGGTACCGGGGTCCGTGGACAGCCCCAGCATTTT. Its translation is CASSGTGVRGQPQHF.